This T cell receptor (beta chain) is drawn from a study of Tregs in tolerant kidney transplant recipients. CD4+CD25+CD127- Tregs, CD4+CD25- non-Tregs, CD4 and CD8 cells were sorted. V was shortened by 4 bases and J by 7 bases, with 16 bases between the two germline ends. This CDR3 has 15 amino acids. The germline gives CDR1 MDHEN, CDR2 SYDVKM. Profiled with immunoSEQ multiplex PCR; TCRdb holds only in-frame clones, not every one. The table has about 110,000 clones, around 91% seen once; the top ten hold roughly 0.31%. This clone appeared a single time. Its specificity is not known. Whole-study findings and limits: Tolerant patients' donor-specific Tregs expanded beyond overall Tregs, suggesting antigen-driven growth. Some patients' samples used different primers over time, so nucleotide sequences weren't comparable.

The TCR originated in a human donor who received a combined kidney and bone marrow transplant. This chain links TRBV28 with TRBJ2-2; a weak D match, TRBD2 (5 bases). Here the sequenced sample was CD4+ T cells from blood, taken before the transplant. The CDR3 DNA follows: TGTGCCAGCAGTTCTAGCACAGCCGTGGGCGGGGAGCTGTTTTTT. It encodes CASSSSTAVGGELFF. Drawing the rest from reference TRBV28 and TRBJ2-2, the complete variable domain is DVKVTQSSRYLVKRTGEKVFLECVQDMDHENMFWYRQDPGLGLRLIYFSYDVKMKEKGDIPEGYSVSREKKERFSLILESASTNQTSMYLCASSSSTAVGGELFFGEGSRLTVL.